This passage covers 20 T cell receptor beta chains from one sample sequenced in a study of shared clonotypes between healthy human individuals. Repertoires were generated with immunoSEQ multiplex PCR, while TCRdb's copy carries only in-frame clones and drops some. Here the sample spans about 520,000 clones, 95% to 96% being singletons. Material for sequencing was naive CD4+ T cells sorted from blood. The subset was: CD45RA+ positively selected. All receptors derive from a woman in her thirties in good health.

The CDR3 DNA follows: TGTGCCAGCAGCCAAGAGACAGTAGATACGCAGTATTTT. Translation gives CASSQETVDTQYF. The chain joins TRBV14 to TRBJ2-3; tentative D call: TRBD1 (5 bases). The CDR3 is 13 amino acids. Trimming shortened V by 0 bases and J by 5 bases, and 6 bases separated the two germline ends. CDR1 is SGHDN and CDR2 is FVKESK in the germline V gene.

This clone was seen just once. This chain links TRBV28 with TRBJ1-2; possible D gene TRBD1, 5 bases. V lost 7 bases to trimming and J lost 4 bases, with 19 bases between them. Germline V gene lookup returns CDR1 MDHEN and CDR2 SYDVKM. CDR3 length equals 15 residues. DNA for the CDR3: TGTGCCAGCAACATCCCGGCCAGGGAGGGCTATGGCTACACCTTC. Translating gives CASNIPAREGYGYTF.

V usage is TRBV6-1 and J usage is TRBJ1-1; TRBD1 aligns across 7 bases. The CDR3 extends over 13 amino acids. Germline trimming cut 6 bases from V and 3 bases from J; bases unmatched to any gene: 4. Germline CDR1 reads MNHNS; CDR2 reads SASEGT. DNA for the CDR3: TGTGCCAGCAGGAGTCAGGGGGACACTGAAGCTTTCTTT. Its protein product is CASRSQGDTEAFF.

The J gene is TRBJ2-7, the V gene TRBV15, with D maybe TRBD1 (6 bases). V was clipped by 0 bases and J by 4 bases, with 13 bases between them. Germline CDR1 is LNHNV and CDR2 is YYDKDF (reference sequence). The length of the CDR3 is 15 residues. The CDR3 nucleotides are TGTGCCACCAGCAGAGATCCCGGGACAACTTACGAGCAGTACTTC. It translates to CATSRDPGTTYEQYF.

This chain joins TRBV19 and TRBJ2-5; D ambiguous. The CDR3 sequence is 15 residues long. Trimming cost V 2 bases and J 2 bases, with 12 bases left between them. Germline CDR1 is LNHDA and CDR2 is SQIVND (reference sequence). The CDR3 sequence is CASSISRHMQETQYF. CDR3 sequence (DNA): TGTGCCAGTAGTATATCCCGTCATATGCAAGAGACCCAGTACTTC.

This sequence joins TRBV2 and TRBJ2-1, with 11 nucleotides matching TRBD2. Losses at the gene ends were 4 bases for V and 4 bases for J; bases not matched to a gene: 3. This CDR3 is 15 amino acids long. Germline V gene sequence: CDR1 SNHLY, CDR2 FYNNEI. As DNA, the CDR3 is TGTGCCAGCAGTGCTAGCGGGGGGTTTTACAATGAGCAGTTCTTC. Its translation: CASSASGGFYNEQFF.

This rearrangement joins TRBV5-1 to TRBJ2-1; the match to TRBD1 covers 8 bases. Unmatched junction bases numbered 7, after V lost 4 bases and J lost 4 bases. Germline V CDR1 and CDR2: SGHRS, YFSETQ. This CDR3 comprises 15 residues. CDR3 residues: CASSLGTGTYNEQFF. The CDR3 DNA reads TGCGCCAGCAGCCTCGGGACAGGAACTTACAATGAGCAGTTCTTC.

This chain joins TRBV5-1 and TRBJ2-1, with D unresolved. Trimming left V 1 base short and J 10 bases short, with 6 bases between. CDR3 length: 11 residues. Germline assignment: CDR1 SGHRS and CDR2 YFSETQ. The CDR3 coding sequence is TGCGCCAGCAGCTTGAATACCGAGCAGTTCTTC. This gives the protein CASSLNTEQFF.

For this clone: Other DNA variants within this sample encode the same CDR3. The J gene is TRBJ2-7, the V gene TRBV15; D call uncertain. This CDR3 is 14 amino acids long. The V end was cut by 0 bases, the J end by 1 base, with 7 bases between. Germline V gives CDR1 LNHNV, CDR2 YYDKDF (reference sequence). DNA of the CDR3: TGTGCCACCAGCAGAGATTTAGTGTCCTACGAGCAGTACTTC. Residues: CATSRDLVSYEQYF.

V is TRBV29-1 and J is TRBJ2-3; 11 bases fit TRBD2. Germline CDR1 is SQVTM and CDR2 is ANQGSEA. The CDR3 spans 15 residues. V trimming: 5 bases; J trimming: 3 bases; junction bases outside the gene matches: 7. In DNA form, the CDR3 reads TGCAGCGTTACCCCGACTAGCGGGATTACAGATACGCAGTATTTT. Encoded protein: CSVTPTSGITDTQYF.

In regard to this clone: This CDR3 is also generated by other DNA sequences in the sample. The chain is built from TRBV5-1 and TRBJ2-3, with 7 bases aligning to TRBD2. V lost 2 bases and J lost 0; bases outside the gene matches: 3. The CDR3 runs to 15 residues. Germline assignment: CDR1 SGHRS and CDR2 YFSETQ. In DNA form, the CDR3 reads TGCGCCAGCAGCTTAGCGGGATCTAGCACAGATACGCAGTATTTT. As protein: CASSLAGSSTDTQYF.

The chain carries TRBV28 and TRBJ2-5; D not certain. Germline-derived CDR1 and CDR2 are MDHEN and SYDVKM. The CDR3 contains 12 residues. The V and J ends lost 5 bases and 5 bases respectively, with 9 bases between them. CDR3 bases: TGTGCCAGCAGTCGTATGGCGGAGACCCAGTACTTC. Translation gives CASSRMAETQYF.

This clone was found once. The chain has TRBV6-1 and TRBJ2-7; D is ambiguous. Trimming removed 3 bases from V and 3 bases from J, with 12 bases in between. Germline lookup yields CDR1 MNHNS and CDR2 SASEGT. This CDR3 region has 14 residues. CDR3 region: CASSEPGLYYEQYF. In DNA form, the CDR3 reads TGTGCCAGCAGTGAGCCGGGCCTATACTACGAGCAGTACTTC.

The rearrangement joins TRBV7-3 to TRBJ2-1, with 9 bases fitting TRBD2. The CDR3 has 15 amino acids. CDR1 is SGHTA, CDR2 FQGTGA, per germline. V shed 5 bases and J 4 bases; nucleotides not matched to a gene: 6. CDR3 loop: CASSLLAGEYNEQFF. CDR3 sequence (DNA): TGTGCCAGCAGCCTGTTAGCGGGGGAATACAATGAGCAGTTCTTC.

The chain joins TRBV5-4 to TRBJ2-1; D possibly corresponds to TRBD2 (6 bases). The germline gives CDR1 SGHNT, CDR2 YYREEE (reference sequence). The CDR3 consists of 12 residues. Trimming took 0 bases from V and 8 from J, leaving 6 bases between them. CDR3 protein: CASSLGEDEQFF. CDR3 coding DNA: TGTGCCAGCAGCTTGGGGGAGGATGAGCAGTTCTTC.

The chain employs TRBV28 and TRBJ1-1, with TRBD1 matching 10 bases. V shed 7 bases and J 3 bases; nucleotides not matched to a gene: 8. Germline CDR1 reads MDHEN; CDR2 reads SYDVKM. The CDR3 runs 15 residues. CDR3 nucleotide sequence: TGTGCCAGCACCCCACGGACAGGGGGGTACACTGAAGCTTTCTTT. It codes for CASTPRTGGYTEAFF. Looking up the rest from reference TRBV28 and TRBJ1-1 gives the full variable domain: DVKVTQSSRYLVKRTGEKVFLECVQDMDHENMFWYRQDPGLGLRLIYFSYDVKMKEKGDIPEGYSVSREKKERFSLILESASTNQTSMYLCASTPRTGGYTEAFFGQGTRLTVV.

The chain joins TRBV5-1 to TRBJ2-1; D gene ambiguous. In germline, CDR1 is SGHRS, CDR2 YFSETQ. CDR3 length equals 17 residues. V dropped 4 bases and J dropped 3 bases, with 20 bases sitting between them. CDR3 protein: CASSKGLTRTVYNEQFF. The CDR3 DNA is TGCGCCAGCAGCAAAGGGTTGACACGCACCGTCTACAATGAGCAGTTCTTC. The full variable domain, completed using reference TRBV5-1 and TRBJ2-1, is KAGVTQTPRYLIKTRGQQVTLSCSPISGHRSVSWYQQTPGQGLQFLFEYFSETQRNKGNFPGRFSGRQFSNSRSEMNVSTLELGDSALYLCASSKGLTRTVYNEQFFGPGTRLTVL.

J is TRBJ2-2 and V is TRBV18; D might be TRBD1 (6 bases). Germline CDR1 reads KGHSH; CDR2 reads LQKENI. Trimming took 6 bases from V and 3 from J, leaving 14 bases between them. The CDR3 runs 15 residues. CDR3 DNA: TGTGCCAGCTCCCAAGGGGGTGCGGACACCGGGGAGCTGTTTTTT. Protein product: CASSQGGADTGELFF.

The chain recombines TRBV25-1 with TRBJ2-5; perhaps TRBD1 as D (6 bases). This CDR3 is built from 12 residues. V shed 6 bases and J shed 4 bases, with 9 bases lying between them. Germline loops: CDR1 MGHDK, CDR2 SYGVNS. As DNA, the CDR3 is TGTGCCAGCAGAGGACAGTTAGAGACCCAGTACTTC. This gives the protein CASRGQLETQYF.

The rearrangement joins TRBV7-2 to TRBJ1-3; no firm D call. V lost 4 bases, J lost 4 bases, and 17 bases lay in between. There are 16 residues in the CDR3. Germline CDR1 reads SGHTA; CDR2 reads FQGNSA. The CDR3 loop reads CASSSLISRYGNTIYF. The CDR3 DNA is TGTGCCAGCAGCTCTCTAATATCCCGCTACGGAAACACCATATATTTT.